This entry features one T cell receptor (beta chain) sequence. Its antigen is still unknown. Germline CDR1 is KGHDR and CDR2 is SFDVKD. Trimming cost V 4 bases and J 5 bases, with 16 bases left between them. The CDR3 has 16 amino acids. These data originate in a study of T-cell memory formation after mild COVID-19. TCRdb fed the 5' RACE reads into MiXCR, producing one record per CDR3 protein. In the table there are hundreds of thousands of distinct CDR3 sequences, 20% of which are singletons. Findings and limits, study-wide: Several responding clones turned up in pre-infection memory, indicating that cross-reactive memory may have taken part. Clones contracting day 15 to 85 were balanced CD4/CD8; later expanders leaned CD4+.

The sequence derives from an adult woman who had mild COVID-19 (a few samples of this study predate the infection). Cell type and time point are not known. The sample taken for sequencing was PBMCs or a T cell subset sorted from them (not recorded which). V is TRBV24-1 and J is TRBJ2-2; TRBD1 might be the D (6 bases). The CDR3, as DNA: TGTGCCACCAGTGAGCACAGGGTAACGGATACCGGGGAGCTGTTTTTT. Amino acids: CATSEHRVTDTGELFF.